The 28 T cell receptor beta chains below come from one sample, sequenced in a study of sequential checkpoint blockade in melanoma (dated by TCRdb to about 2019). The treatment or condition label for this specimen denotes: randomized to nivolumab then ipilimumab (arm A) or the reverse (arm B). The library was generated by the immunoSEQ multiplex PCR assay. The table was pulled from immuneACCESS by TCRdb, which kept in-frame rearrangements only. Such tables lose some clones; where checked, under half of the loss comes from unresolved V genes, and the rest has no known cause. Counted in this sample were 10,000 or so clones; about 29% of them appeared once. About 26% of the sample rests with the top ten. The material sequenced was tumor tissue (inferred from file names), taken from a patient given nivolumab and ipilimumab in sequence. The receptors stem from a human donor with melanoma.

This chain uses TRBV5-1 with TRBJ2-5; no firm D call. The CDR3 is 14 amino acids. CDR1 is SGHRS and CDR2 is YFSETQ in the germline V gene. V lost 0 bases, J lost 4 bases, and 10 bases lay in between. CDR3 region: CASSLATSSETQYF. The CDR3 DNA follows: TGCGCCAGCAGCTTGGCGACTTCATCAGAGACCCAGTACTTC.

This rearrangement joins TRBV11-3 to TRBJ1-1; no firm D call. Germline V lookup: CDR1 SGHNT, CDR2 YENEEA. V lost 4 bases and J 6 bases, leaving 18 bases between the germline ends. This CDR3 is 15 amino acids long. CDR3 sequence: CASSWMTGSTPEAFF. For the CDR3, the DNA is TGTGCCAGCAGCTGGATGACCGGGTCGACCCCTGAAGCTTTCTTT.

The rearrangement links TRBV6-8 to TRBJ2-3, with 13 bases lining up with TRBD2. V shed 6 bases, J shed 4 bases, and the junction held 4 bases outside the gene matches. CDR3 size: 15 residues. Per the germline V gene, CDR1 is MNHGY and CDR2 is SAAAGT. As DNA, the CDR3 is TGTGCCAGCAGGCAACTAGCGGGGGGGCCAGATACGCAGTATTTT. Protein: CASRQLAGGPDTQYF.

V and J are TRBV4-1 and TRBJ2-3; D unresolved. Per germline, CDR1 MGHRA and CDR2 YSYEKL. The CDR3 has 14 residues. Trimming cost V 2 bases and J 3 bases, with 9 bases left between them. CDR3 DNA sequence: TGCGCCAGCAGCCAACCCGTCCGGACAGATACGCAGTATTTT. It codes for CASSQPVRTDTQYF.

CDR3 sequence reads: CASGRGSPQQYF. The CDR3 region has the DNA TGTGCCAGCGGCAGGGGGTCGCCACAGCAGTACTTC. V is TRBV9 and J is TRBJ2-7; 7 bases map to TRBD1. Germline values: CDR1 SGDLS, CDR2 YYNGEE. Trimming at V came to 7 bases and at J to 8 bases, leaving 9 bases not matched to a gene. CDR3 length: 12 residues.

The chain joins TRBV12-5 to TRBJ2-7; D is ambiguous. Deletions cut 1 base from V and 0 bases from J, with 7 bases between. Germline CDR1 reads LGHNT; CDR2 reads FRNRAP. The CDR3 consists of 14 residues. CDR3 in amino acids: CASGLGHNSYEQYF. CDR3 coding DNA: TGTGCTAGTGGTTTGGGGCACAACTCCTACGAGCAGTACTTC.

V gene TRBV19 combines with J gene TRBJ1-1; weak D call: TRBD1 (5 bases). The CDR3 spans 14 residues. The V end lost 4 bases, the J end lost 2 bases, and 11 bases lay between the germline ends. Germline V gene sequence: CDR1 LNHDA, CDR2 SQIVND (reference sequence). The CDR3 is CASSTIQVNTEAFF. DNA for the CDR3: TGTGCCAGTAGTACCATACAGGTAAACACTGAAGCTTTCTTT.

This clone has a handful of counts. The chain uses TRBV12-2 and TRBJ2-1; no DNA check was done on the table's D call, TRBD2. TRBV12-2 is classified as a pseudogene. This CDR3 spans 18 amino acids. The chain's CDR3 is CAISGTSGLRVSYNEQFF. CDR3 sequence (DNA): TGTGCCATCTCCGGGACTAGCGGGCTCCGGGTGTCCTACAATGAGCAGTTCTTC.

There are a few counts of this clone. This rearrangement joins TRBV10-3 to TRBJ2-7, with no clear D. Trimming cost V 2 bases and J 7 bases, with 9 bases left between them. The CDR3 totals 12 residues. Germline V gene lookup returns CDR1 ENHRY and CDR2 SYGVKD. As DNA, the CDR3 is TGTGCCATCAGTGAGGTAGGGATGGAGCAGTACTTC. Translation gives CAISEVGMEQYF.

This clone was found a few times. The gene calls are TRBV19 and TRBJ2-2, with D possibly TRBD1 on 6 matching bases. Trimming pared 6 bases from V and 0 bases from J, leaving 11 bases between. Per the germline V gene, CDR1 is LNHDA and CDR2 is SQIVND (reference sequence). The CDR3 has 15 residues. CDR3 protein: CASRRDTTNTGELFF. The CDR3 coding sequence is TGTGCCAGTAGGAGGGACACTACGAACACCGGGGAGCTGTTTTTT.

V usage is TRBV9 and J usage is TRBJ1-5; D not certain. The CDR3 covers 14 residues. Trimming cost V 3 bases and J 0 bases, with 7 bases left between them. The V gene's germline CDR1 is SGDLS and CDR2 YYNGEE. The DNA for the CDR3 is TGTGCCAGCAGCGGGCCCGATAGCAATCAGCCCCAGCATTTT. As protein: CASSGPDSNQPQHF.

This clone was recorded a few times. The chain joins TRBV6-8 to TRBJ2-7; D call uncertain. The CDR3 is 12 residues long. The germline CDR1 and CDR2 sequences are MNHGY and SAAAGT. V gave up 10 bases and J gave up 3 bases, with 13 bases separating them. The CDR3 DNA reads TGTGCCATCAGCGAAGTAAACTACGAGCAGTACTTC. Translated: CAISEVNYEQYF.

This clone was observed a handful of times. J is TRBJ1-1 and V is TRBV14; perhaps TRBD1 as D (5 bases). CDR3 length: 13 amino acids. V lost 3 bases and J lost 2, with 7 bases in between. CDR1 is SGHDN and CDR2 is FVKESK in the germline V gene. CDR3 sequence (DNA): TGTGCCAGCAGCCACGGGACCAACACTGAAGCTTTCTTT. Its translation: CASSHGTNTEAFF.

This clone turned up a few times. The V call is TRBV11-3, the J call TRBJ2-7, with TRBD2 matching 7 bases. Germline CDR1 is SGHNT and CDR2 is YENEEA. Trimming took 1 base from V and 6 from J; bases not matched to a gene: 9. The CDR3 has 15 residues. The CDR3 loop is CASSLGLAHLPEQYF. The CDR3 coding sequence is TGTGCCAGCAGCTTAGGACTAGCCCATCTCCCCGAGCAGTACTTC.

This clone was detected ten times or more. The DNA is left out, because the CDR3 cannot be placed on it with certainty; the CDR3 is given as TCRdb lists it. The CDR3 loop reads CAISESILERPRETQYF. This chain joins TRBV10-3 and TRBJ2-5; the D call TRBD2 from the table was never checked on the DNA. CDR1 is ENHRY, CDR2 SYGVKD, per germline. Counting both end residues, the CDR3 totals 17 amino acids.

This clone was seen a handful of times. V usage is TRBV9 and J usage is TRBJ1-2; a possible D gene is TRBD1 (5 bases). Between the trimmed V and J ends, which lost 5 bases and 2 bases, there was a span of 13 bases. Germline loops: CDR1 SGDLS, CDR2 YYNGEE. The CDR3 is 14 amino acids. CDR3 sequence: CASSPGGRNYGYTF. The CDR3 coding sequence is TGTGCCAGCAGTCCCGGGGGACGGAACTATGGCTACACCTTC.

Within the sample, this clone is medium-sized. V gene TRBV10-2 combines with J gene TRBJ2-3, with 7 positions matching TRBD2. J gave up 5 bases and V 4 bases, and 9 bases lay outside the gene matches. CDR3 length equals 15 residues. Germline V CDR1 and CDR2: WSHSY, SAAADI. CDR3 sequence: CASSGSRGMVDTQYF. The CDR3 DNA follows: TGCGCCAGCAGTGGCTCGCGGGGGATGGTAGATACGCAGTATTTT.

The rearrangement uses TRBV18 and TRBJ2-1; TRBD2 aligns across 7 bases. The CDR3 totals 14 residues. The V gene end was trimmed by 0 bases and the J gene end by 5 bases; junction bases not matched to a gene: 1. CDR1 is KGHSH and CDR2 is LQKENI in the germline V gene. In DNA, the CDR3 is TGTGCCAGCTCACCACCGGCGGGGGACAATGAGCAGTTCTTC. It is translated as CASSPPAGDNEQFF.

The chain carries TRBV6-8 and TRBJ1-1; 10 positions agree with TRBD1. Germline CDR1 and CDR2: MNHGY and SAAAGT. J was trimmed by 1 base and V by 7 bases; bases with no gene match: 9. The CDR3 extends over 16 amino acids. As DNA, the CDR3 is TGTGCCAGCACCCGACAGGGGGCGAAGAGGAACACTGAAGCTTTCTTT. Residues: CASTRQGAKRNTEAFF.

The chain uses TRBV18 and TRBJ2-7; TRBD1 is a possible D gene (6 bases). Germline CDR1 is KGHSH and CDR2 is LQKENI. The ends were cut back, 3 bases at V and 3 bases at J, with 12 bases in the middle. The CDR3 is made up of 14 amino acids. CDR3 residues: CASSPVSQGYEQYF. CDR3 nucleotides: TGTGCCAGCTCACCTGTGTCACAGGGCTACGAGCAGTACTTC.

This clone was counted a few times. The chain couples TRBV2 to TRBJ2-7, with 9 positions matching TRBD1. J gave up 3 bases and V 6 bases, and 9 bases lay outside the gene matches. Per germline, CDR1 SNHLY and CDR2 FYNNEI. The CDR3 is made up of 15 amino acids. The CDR3 region has the DNA TGTGCCAGCAGGCAACCCCGGGACAGGGACTACGAGCAGTACTTC. The encoded protein is CASRQPRDRDYEQYF.

The rearrangement links TRBV11-3 to TRBJ2-1; D is unclear. This CDR3 comprises 15 residues. Germline loops: CDR1 SGHNT, CDR2 YENEEA. Trimming removed 2 bases from V and 0 bases from J, with 8 bases in between. CDR3 sequence reads: CASSLLFSSYNEQFF. The CDR3 DNA sequence: TGTGCCAGCAGCTTACTTTTTAGCTCCTACAATGAGCAGTTCTTC. The variable domain in full, completed from reference TRBV11-3 and TRBJ2-1, reads EAGVVQSPRYKIIEKKQPVAFWCNPISGHNTLYWYLQNLGQGPELLIRYENEEAVDDSQLPKDRFSAERLKGVDSTLKIQPAELGDSAVYLCASSLLFSSYNEQFFGPGTRLTVL.

The gene calls are TRBV19 and TRBJ1-5; no reliable D call. CDR1 is LNHDA and CDR2 is SQIVND in the germline V gene (reference sequence). CDR3 length: 16 amino acids. Trimming took 3 bases from V and 0 from J, leaving 12 bases between them. CDR3 sequence (DNA): TGTGCCAGTAGTATTCTGACGCCGGATAGCAATCAGCCCCAGCATTTT. It codes for CASSILTPDSNQPQHF.

The table lists this clone with many counts. The genes are TRBV11-3 and TRBJ2-2; 14 nucleotides align to TRBD2. Trimming cost V 5 bases and J 6 bases; bases outside gene matches: 8. The CDR3 sequence is 17 residues long. The germline V gene has CDR1 SGHNT and CDR2 YENEEA. The CDR3 protein is CASSAGLAGGTAGELFF. CDR3 coding DNA: TGTGCCAGCAGCGCCGGACTAGCGGGGGGAACAGCCGGGGAGCTGTTTTTT.

The chain is built from TRBV19 and TRBJ2-7; a possible D gene is TRBD2 (6 bases). The CDR3 spans 16 residues. The germline gives CDR1 LNHDA, CDR2 SQIVND (reference sequence). The V end lost 0 bases, the J end lost 2 bases, and 14 bases lay between the germline ends. CDR3 DNA sequence: TGTGCCAGTAGTATAGATCCGGGGAGGTTACCCTACGAGCAGTACTTC. Its protein product is CASSIDPGRLPYEQYF.

This chain connects TRBV7-1 to TRBJ2-7, with D possibly matching TRBD1 (5 bases). TRBV7-1 qualifies as an ORF whose function is uncertain. Trimming left V 4 bases short and J 7 bases short, with 14 bases between. This CDR3 contains 13 residues. CDR3 in amino acids: CASSFLQEYEQYF. The CDR3 coding sequence is TGTGCCAGCAGCTTCCTACAGGAGTATGAGCAGTACTTC.

This clone was seen only a few times. V is TRBV6-1 and J is TRBJ1-1, with 7 bases fitting TRBD1. CDR1 is MNHNS, CDR2 SASEGT, per germline. J was trimmed by 5 bases and V by 1 base; bases with no gene match: 13. The CDR3 is 17 amino acids. DNA for the CDR3: TGTGCCAGCAGTGAAGGATTTGCACAGGGGTGGGGGACTGAAGCTTTCTTT. Its protein is CASSEGFAQGWGTEAFF.

The rearrangement joins TRBV11-3 to TRBJ1-5, with D possibly matching TRBD1 (5 bases). Germline V CDR1 and CDR2: SGHNT, YENEEA. CDR3 size: 14 residues. Trimming took off 5 bases at V and 2 bases at J, with 10 bases between the two ends. In DNA form, the CDR3 reads TGTGCCAGCAGCGAGCAACAGGGCAATCAGCCCCAGCATTTT. This translates into CASSEQQGNQPQHF.